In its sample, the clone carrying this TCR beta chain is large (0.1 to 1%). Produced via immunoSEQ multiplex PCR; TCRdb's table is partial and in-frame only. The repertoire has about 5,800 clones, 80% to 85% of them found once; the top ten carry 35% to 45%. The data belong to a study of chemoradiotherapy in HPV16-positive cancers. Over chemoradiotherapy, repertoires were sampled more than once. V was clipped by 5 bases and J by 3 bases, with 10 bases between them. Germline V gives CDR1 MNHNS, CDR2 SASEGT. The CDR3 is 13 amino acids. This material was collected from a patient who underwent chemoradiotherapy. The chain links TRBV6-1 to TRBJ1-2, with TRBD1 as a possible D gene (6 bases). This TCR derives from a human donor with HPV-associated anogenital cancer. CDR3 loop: CASSPRQDYGYTF. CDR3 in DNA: TGTGCCAGCAGTCCCCGACAGGACTATGGCTACACCTTC.